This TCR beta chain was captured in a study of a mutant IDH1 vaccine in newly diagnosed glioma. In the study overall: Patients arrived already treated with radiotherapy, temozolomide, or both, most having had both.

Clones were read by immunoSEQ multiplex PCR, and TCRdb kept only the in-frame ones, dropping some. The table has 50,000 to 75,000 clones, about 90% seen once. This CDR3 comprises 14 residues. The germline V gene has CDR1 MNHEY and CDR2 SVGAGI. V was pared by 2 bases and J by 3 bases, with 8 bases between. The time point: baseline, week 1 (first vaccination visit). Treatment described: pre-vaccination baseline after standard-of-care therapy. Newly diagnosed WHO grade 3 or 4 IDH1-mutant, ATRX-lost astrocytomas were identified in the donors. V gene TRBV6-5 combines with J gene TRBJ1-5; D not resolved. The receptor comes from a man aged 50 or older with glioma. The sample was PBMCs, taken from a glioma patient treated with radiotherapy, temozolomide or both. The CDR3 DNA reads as TGTGCCAGCAGTTACGTGGGGAACAATCAGCCCCAGCATTTT. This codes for CASSYVGNNQPQHF.